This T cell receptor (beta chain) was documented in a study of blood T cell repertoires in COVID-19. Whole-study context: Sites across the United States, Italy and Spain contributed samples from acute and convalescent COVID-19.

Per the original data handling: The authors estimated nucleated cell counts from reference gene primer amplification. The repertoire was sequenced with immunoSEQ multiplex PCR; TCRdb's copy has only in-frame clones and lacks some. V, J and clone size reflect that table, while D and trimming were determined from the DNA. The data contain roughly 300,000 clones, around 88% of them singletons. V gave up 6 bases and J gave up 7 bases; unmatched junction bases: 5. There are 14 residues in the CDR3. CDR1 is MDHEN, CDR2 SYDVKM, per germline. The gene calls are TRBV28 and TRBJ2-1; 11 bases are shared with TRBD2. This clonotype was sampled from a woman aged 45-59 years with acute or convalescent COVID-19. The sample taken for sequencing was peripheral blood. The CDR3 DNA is TGTGCCAGCAGGGTTCCTAGCGGGAGGAATGAGCAGTTCTTC. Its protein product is CASRVPSGRNEQFF. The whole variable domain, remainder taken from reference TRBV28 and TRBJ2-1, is DVKVTQSSRYLVKRTGEKVFLECVQDMDHENMFWYRQDPGLGLRLIYFSYDVKMKEKGDIPEGYSVSREKKERFSLILESASTNQTSMYLCASRVPSGRNEQFFGPGTRLTVL.